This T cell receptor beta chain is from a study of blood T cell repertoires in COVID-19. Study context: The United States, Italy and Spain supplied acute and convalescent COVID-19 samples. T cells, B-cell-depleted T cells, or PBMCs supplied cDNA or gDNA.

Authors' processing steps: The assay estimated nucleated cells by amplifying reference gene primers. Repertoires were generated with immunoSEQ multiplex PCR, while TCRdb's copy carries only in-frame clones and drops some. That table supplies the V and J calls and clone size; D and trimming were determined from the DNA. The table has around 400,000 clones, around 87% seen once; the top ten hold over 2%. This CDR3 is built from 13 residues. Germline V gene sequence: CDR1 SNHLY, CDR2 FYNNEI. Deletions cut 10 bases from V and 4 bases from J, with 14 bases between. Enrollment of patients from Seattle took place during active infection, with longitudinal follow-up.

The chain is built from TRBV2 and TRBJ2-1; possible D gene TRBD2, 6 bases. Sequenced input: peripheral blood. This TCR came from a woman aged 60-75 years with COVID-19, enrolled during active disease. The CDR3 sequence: CATTDYQYNEQFF. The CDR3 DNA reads TGTGCCACTACGGACTACCAATACAATGAGCAGTTCTTC.